This entry lists 2 T cell receptor beta chains sequenced from one sample in a study of blood T cells in healthy people across ages. Then a second PCR, running roughly 7 to 11 cycles, was carried out with a sample-barcoded 5' primer and a J-beta primer mix. TCRdb recomputed calls from the 5' RACE reads with MiXCR, one row per CDR3 protein. The table lists about 1.5 million distinct CDR3 sequences, 35% to 45% of them singletons, with less than 8% in the top ten. The sequenced sample consisted of blood. All receptors come from a young woman in good health.

This clonotype turned up a few times. The J gene is TRBJ2-3, the V gene TRBV2, with D maybe TRBD1 (7 bases). CDR3 size: 16 residues. Germline V gives CDR1 SNHLY, CDR2 FYNNEI. The ends were cut back, 8 bases at V and 4 bases at J, with 22 bases in the middle. CDR3 residues: CASSGLQGDSPDTQYF. For the CDR3, the DNA is TGTGCCAGCTCCGGACTCCAGGGGGACTCCCCAGATACGCAGTATTTT. Full variable domain (rest looked up from reference TRBV2 and TRBJ2-3): EPEVTQTPSHQVTQMGQEVILRCVPISNHLYFYWYRQILGQKVEFLVSFYNNEISEKSEIFDDQFSVERPDGSNFTLKIRSTKLEDSAMYFCASSGLQGDSPDTQYFGPGTRLTVL.

J is TRBJ1-2 and V is TRBV6-6; no definite D call. CDR1 and CDR2 (germline): MNHNY, SVGAGI (reference sequence). V lost 5 bases, J lost 2 bases, and 15 bases lay in between. The CDR3 loop spans 15 amino acids. CDR3 nucleotides: TGTGCCAGCAGTCCCCAAGTCCCCGGGAACTATGGCTACACCTTC. Its translation: CASSPQVPGNYGYTF.